Below, one T cell receptor beta chain is given with its context. Its recognized antigen is unknown. Base qualities are not at hand, and no much larger clone is one base apart. These data are taken from a study of identical twins (dated by TCRdb to 2016 to 2017). General notes on the study: TCR alpha and beta repertoires from monozygotic twins, unrelated adults of various ages and cord blood were deep-sequenced to test whether fetal clonotypes persist. Replicate twin experiments were performed at different times using different library preparation protocols to rule out contamination. The paper's findings and limits, for the study overall: Fewer insertions were carried by abundant cord blood beta clonotypes, a similar but weaker trend appeared in young adult naive repertoires, and no such trend appeared in memory repertoires. Compared with coincidental sharing between unrelated individuals, an excess of low generation-probability sequences was observed among out-of-frame TCR alpha sequences shared between twins. The excess sharing between twins in beta out-of-frame sequences was weaker because fewer shared sequences reduced the signal-to-noise ratio. Recombination models systematically underestimated out-of-frame TCR alpha sharing in monozygotic twins but agreed with sharing between unrelated individuals. Because the same donors could not be followed over many years, conclusions were based on cross-sectional statistical analysis. Invariant T cells such as MAIT and iNKT could partly confound zero-insertion analyses, although diverse VJ usage argued against such confounding for most clonotypes.

Every donor in the study was a healthy Caucasian. CDR1 and CDR2 were assigned from the germline V gene as ENHRY and SYGVKD. Inclusive of the bounding cysteine and phenylalanine, the CDR3 is 15 residues long. Of the read, only the CDR3 DNA is kept; its 45 bases are in frame from base 1. A distance of 10 bases separates the germline ends of V and J, which lose 7 bases and 0 bases respectively. Libraries were made using 5' RACE. The listed sequencing device is Illumina HiSeq 2000. Template switching added a universal primer binding site, and the final cDNA carried a unique molecular identifier that allowed TCR cDNA molecules to be counted accurately. Specific primers in the conserved constant-segment region were used to synthesize first-strand cDNA for the TCR alpha and beta chains. To control for contamination, every cDNA library carried two barcodes: a SMART-Mk sample barcode plus Illumina barcodes. TruSeq adapter sequences, together with Illumina sample barcodes, were added in two successive PCR steps. The Illumina HiSeq platform was used with custom primers to sequence TCR alpha and beta cDNA libraries. Per the original workflow: Raw reads were processed with MiGEC to extract unique molecular identifiers, and MiXCR was used to determine CDR3 positions. Recombination models were inferred per individual with the repgenHMM and IGoR tools using an EM algorithm. The tcR package in R was used for shared clonotype analysis, with sharing normalized by the product of cloneset sizes. To study raw recombination without the effects of thymic and clonal selection, out-of-frame nonproductive sequences were analyzed. TCRdb ran its own pipeline on the public reads, namely fastp trimming at Q25 and MiXCR clone calling, and kept in-frame beta chains. Records with the same CDR3 protein are collapsed into one entry carrying the most frequent genes and DNA. The V and J calls follow TCRdb's processing rather than the paper's. For this sample the table gives 1.5 million to 2 million distinct CDR3 sequences, of which roughly 35% were detected only once. The ten most abundant clones make up roughly 0.3% of the sample.

The receptor chain draws on TRBV10-3 and TRBJ1-6; the D gene remains uncertain. The clonotype was recovered from a newborn girl in good health. Sequences were obtained from cord blood. CDR3 sequence: CAIKADNSYNSPLHF. The DNA is TGTGCCATCAAGGCCGACAACTCCTATAATTCACCCCTCCACTTT.